Listed below are T cell receptor beta chains from one sample, sequenced in a study of Tregs in tolerant kidney transplant recipients. Clones were sequenced by immunoSEQ multiplex PCR, and TCRdb holds only the in-frame ones, with some missing. Here the sample spans tens of thousands of clones, around 87% being singletons. Sequenced material: CD4+ T cells from blood (PBMCs), taken 6 months after the transplant. All receptors come from a human patient who received a combined kidney and bone marrow transplant. Some T cells may be provided by the graft donor. CDR3s include the opening cysteine and the closing phenylalanine or tryptophan. D genes are given only for firm matches. The size field is filled for only some rows; it gives once, few, many or a size class.

cdr3_length j_call v_call d_call clone_size cdr3_aa cdr3_nt
14 TRBJ2-5 TRBV11-3 TRBD1 . CASSLDGTVETQYF TGTGCCAGCAGCTTAGATGGGACAGTGGAGACCCAGTACTTC
13 TRBJ2-3 TRBV6-5 . . CASTRSPTDTQYF TGTGCCAGCACCCGTTCCCCCACAGATACGCAGTATTTT
13 TRBJ1-6 TRBV6-4 TRBD1 . CASRLDRGAPLHF TGTGCCAGCAGGTTGGACAGGGGGGCACCCCTCCACTTT
15 TRBJ2-7 TRBV5-6 . . CASTLWGQGRAEQYF TGTGCCAGCACCTTGTGGGGGCAGGGACGGGCTGAGCAGTACTTC
13 TRBJ2-3 TRBV7-2 . . CASSQRWSDTQYF TGTGCCAGCAGCCAGAGGTGGTCAGATACGCAGTATTTT
18 TRBJ2-1 TRBV7-6 TRBD2 . CASSSPRGGHNSYNEQFF TGTGCCAGCAGCTCCCCTCGGGGGGGTCATAACTCCTACAATGAGCAGTTCTTC
13 TRBJ2-7 TRBV6-6 . once CASSYTDSYEQYF TGTGCCAGCAGTTACACCGACAGCTACGAGCAGTACTTC
16 TRBJ1-3 TRBV5-4 TRBD1 few CASSTKQGAEGNTIYF TGTGCCAGCAGCACAAAACAGGGGGCTGAAGGAAACACCATATATTTT
15 TRBJ1-6 TRBV4-3 . . CASSWAGLGNSPLHF TGCGCCAGCAGCTGGGCAGGTTTAGGAAATTCACCCCTCCACTTT
12 TRBJ2-1 TRBV6-1 . . CASSALYNEQFF TGTGCCAGCAGTGCCCTTTACAATGAGCAGTTCTTC
14 TRBJ2-3 TRBV5-1 . . CASSLDLVSDTQYF TGCGCCAGCAGCTTGGATCTAGTTTCAGATACGCAGTATTTT
14 TRBJ2-7 TRBV6-5 TRBD2 . CASSSGTSISEQYF TGTGCCAGCAGTTCCGGGACTAGTATTTCCGAGCAGTACTTC
17 TRBJ1-3 TRBV7-2 TRBD1 . CASSLAWTPGQGNTIYF TGTGCCAGCAGCTTAGCGTGGACACCGGGACAGGGAAACACCATATATTTT
13 TRBJ2-2 TRBV29-1 . . CSVIQGGSGELFF TGCAGCGTTATACAGGGGGGGTCCGGAGAGCTGTTTTTT
16 TRBJ2-4 TRBV4-1 TRBD2 . CASSRVAGRAKNIQYF TGCGCCAGCAGTCGAGTAGCGGGAAGGGCCAAAAACATTCAGTACTTC
14 TRBJ2-2 TRBV7-9 . . CASSFTTGAGELFF TGTGCCAGCAGCTTCACTACCGGGGCCGGGGAGCTGTTTTTT
16 TRBJ1-5 TRBV11-1 . . CASSLADRKGNQPQHF TGTGCCAGCAGCTTGGCCGACAGGAAGGGCAATCAGCCCCAGCATTTT
14 TRBJ2-7 TRBV5-5 . few CASSLTVRSYEQYF TGTGCCAGCAGCCTCACAGTTCGCTCCTACGAGCAGTACTTC
14 TRBJ1-2 TRBV7-9 TRBD1 . CASSFAWAGGGYTF TGTGCCAGCAGCTTTGCATGGGCAGGGGGCGGCTACACCTTC
16 TRBJ1-3 TRBV15 . few CATSRDDPRRGNTIYF TGTGCCACCAGCAGAGATGACCCGCGGCGAGGAAACACCATATATTTT
15 TRBJ2-6 TRBV6-5 . . CASRGRRSGANVLTF TGTGCCAGCAGAGGGAGGCGCTCTGGGGCCAACGTCCTGACTTTC
12 TRBJ2-7 TRBV13 . . CASSPRHYEQYF TGTGCCAGCAGCCCTCGACACTACGAGCAGTACTTC
14 TRBJ1-6 TRBV27 . . CASSGSSYNSPLHF TGTGCCAGCAGTGGGAGCTCCTATAATTCCCCCCTCCACTTT
15 TRBJ1-1 TRBV6-5 . . CASSRPPGSGTEAFF TGTGCCAGCAGTCGTCCCCCAGGGTCCGGCACTGAAGCTTTCTTT
11 TRBJ1-2 TRBV11-2 . . CASSFTGGYTF TGTGCCAGCAGCTTTACTGGTGGCTACACCTTC
15 TRBJ2-3 TRBV30 TRBD2 . CAGTGGYSRTDTQYF TGTGCCGGAACCGGGGGGTACAGCAGGACAGATACGCAGTATTTT
16 TRBJ2-1 TRBV5-1 TRBD2 . CASSLVPAGGTNEQFF TGCGCCAGCAGCTTGGTCCCAGCGGGAGGAACCAATGAGCAGTTCTTC
15 TRBJ1-2 TRBV7-9 . . CASSHRDTPLYGYTF TGTGCCAGCAGCCACCGGGACACCCCCTTATATGGCTACACCTTC
15 TRBJ2-7 TRBV18 . . CASSPSDSISYEQYF TGTGCCAGCTCACCGTCTGACAGCATCTCCTACGAGCAGTACTTC
14 TRBJ1-6 TRBV2 TRBD1 . CASSSGQKDSPLHF TGTGCCAGCAGTTCGGGACAGAAGGATTCACCCCTCCACTTT